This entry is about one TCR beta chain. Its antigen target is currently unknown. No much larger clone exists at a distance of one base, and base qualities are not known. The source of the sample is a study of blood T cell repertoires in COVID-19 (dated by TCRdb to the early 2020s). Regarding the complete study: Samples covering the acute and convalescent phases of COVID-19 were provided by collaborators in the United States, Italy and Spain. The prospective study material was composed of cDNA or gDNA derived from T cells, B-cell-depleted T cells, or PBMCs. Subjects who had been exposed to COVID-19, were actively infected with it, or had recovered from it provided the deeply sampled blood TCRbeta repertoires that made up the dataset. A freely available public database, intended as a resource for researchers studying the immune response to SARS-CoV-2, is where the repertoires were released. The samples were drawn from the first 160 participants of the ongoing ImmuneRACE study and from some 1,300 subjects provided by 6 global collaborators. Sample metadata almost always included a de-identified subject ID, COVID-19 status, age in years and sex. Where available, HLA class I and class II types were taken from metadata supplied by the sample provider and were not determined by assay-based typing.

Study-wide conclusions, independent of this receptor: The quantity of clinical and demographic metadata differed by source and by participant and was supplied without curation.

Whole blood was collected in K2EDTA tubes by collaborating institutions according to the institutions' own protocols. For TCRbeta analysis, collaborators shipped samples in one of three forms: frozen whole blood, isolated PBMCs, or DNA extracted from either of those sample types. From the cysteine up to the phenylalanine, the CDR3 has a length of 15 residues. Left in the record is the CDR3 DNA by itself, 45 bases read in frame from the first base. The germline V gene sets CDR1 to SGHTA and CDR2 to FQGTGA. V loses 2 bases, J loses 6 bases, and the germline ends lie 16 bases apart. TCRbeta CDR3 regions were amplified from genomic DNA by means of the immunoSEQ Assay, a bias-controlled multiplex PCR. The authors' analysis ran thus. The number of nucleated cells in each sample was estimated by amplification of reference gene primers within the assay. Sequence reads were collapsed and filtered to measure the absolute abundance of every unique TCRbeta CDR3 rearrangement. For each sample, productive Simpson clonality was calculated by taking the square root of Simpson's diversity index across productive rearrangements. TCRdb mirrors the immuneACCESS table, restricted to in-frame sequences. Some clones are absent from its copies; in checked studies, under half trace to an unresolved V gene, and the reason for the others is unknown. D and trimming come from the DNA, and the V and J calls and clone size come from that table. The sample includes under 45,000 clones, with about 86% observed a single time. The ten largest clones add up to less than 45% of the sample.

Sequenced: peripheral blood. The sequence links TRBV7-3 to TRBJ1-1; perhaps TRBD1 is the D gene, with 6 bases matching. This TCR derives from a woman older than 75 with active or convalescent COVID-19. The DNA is TGTGCCAGCAGCTTATTCCCGAAGGGGGTAGCTGAAGCTTTCTTT. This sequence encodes CASSLFPKGVAEAFF.